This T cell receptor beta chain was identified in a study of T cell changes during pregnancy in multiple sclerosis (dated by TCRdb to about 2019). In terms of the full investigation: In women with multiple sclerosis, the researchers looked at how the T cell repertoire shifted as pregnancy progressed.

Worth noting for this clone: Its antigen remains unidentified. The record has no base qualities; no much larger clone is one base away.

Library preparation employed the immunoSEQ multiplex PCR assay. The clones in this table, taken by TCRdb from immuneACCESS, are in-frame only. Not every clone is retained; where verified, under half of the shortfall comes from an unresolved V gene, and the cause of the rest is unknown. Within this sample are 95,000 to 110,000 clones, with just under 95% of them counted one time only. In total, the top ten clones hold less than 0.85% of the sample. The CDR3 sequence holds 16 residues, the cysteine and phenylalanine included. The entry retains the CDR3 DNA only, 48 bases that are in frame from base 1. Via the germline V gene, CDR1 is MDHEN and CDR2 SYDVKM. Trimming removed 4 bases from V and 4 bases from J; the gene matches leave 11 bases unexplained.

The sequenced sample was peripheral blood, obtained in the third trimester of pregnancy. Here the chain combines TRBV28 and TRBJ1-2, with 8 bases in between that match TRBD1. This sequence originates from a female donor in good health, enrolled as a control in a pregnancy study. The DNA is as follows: TGTGCCAGCAGTTCCGGACAGGGATACGCGGGCTATGGCTACACCTTC. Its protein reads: CASSSGQGYAGYGYTF.